A single sample gave rise to the 32 T cell receptor beta chains below, sequenced in a study of CD8+ T cells in alopecia areata. Sequencing relied on a cDNA template that was reverse transcribed from extracted RNA. Clones were read by immunoSEQ multiplex PCR, and TCRdb kept only the in-frame ones, dropping some. The sample presents under 350,000 clones, none singletons. Researchers sorted pooled cutaneous lymph node cells on the basis of CD4, CD8alpha, NKG2D, NKG2ACE and other markers. Sequencing was done on a sample of CD4+ T cells sorted from a lymph node. The receptors shown here come from a C3H/HeJ mouse with alopecia areata. The mouse line has the MHC haplotype H2-k.

This clone was counted a few times. The genes and germline here are from mouse. The read ends 4 residues early relative to the CDR3; the germline J gene fills the gap. The V gene is TRBV5, the J gene TRBJ1-2; D gene unclear. The V and J ends lost 0 bases and 0 bases respectively, with 8 bases between them. CDR1 LGHNA and CDR2 YNLKQL come from the germline V gene (reference sequence). The CDR3 runs 15 residues. The CDR3: CASSQEHNTNSDYTF. The CDR3 DNA, read in part, is TGTGCCAGCAGCCAAGAACACAACACAAACTCC.

This clone has just a few counts. Gene names denote mouse genes. The read ends 4 residues before the CDR3 terminus; that terminus is restored from the germline J gene. The V and J genes are TRBV19 and TRBJ1-1; 10 bases are a match to TRBD1. CDR3 length equals 15 residues. With V trimmed by 3 bases and J by 0 bases, 2 bases remained unmatched. Germline CDR1 and CDR2: FNHDT and SITEND (reference sequence). The CDR3 sequence: CASSRTGGTNTEVFF. The DNA read from the CDR3 is TGTGCCAGCAGTAGGACAGGGGGAACAAACACA.

Details on this clone: The gene names given are mouse names. The read terminates 4 residues ahead of where the CDR3 ends, so the germline J gene completes it. The V and J genes are TRBV19 and TRBJ2-2, with 8 bases fitting TRBD1. This CDR3 has 15 amino acids. Trimming took 4 bases from V and 3 from J; bases not matched to a gene: 5. Germline CDR1 reads FNHDT; CDR2 reads SITEND (reference sequence). The part of the CDR3 DNA that was read is TGTGCCAGCAGTCCACGGACAGGGTACACCGGG. Amino acid sequence: CASSPRTGYTG. In full, the CDR3 reads CASSPRTGYTGQLYF.

The sample holds a few counts of this clone. The germline and genes are mouse ones. Read data end 4 residues before the CDR3 end; the end is taken from the germline J gene. This sample includes further DNA sequences coding for the same CDR3. This chain joins TRBV13-2 and TRBJ2-2; possibly TRBD1 for D (6 bases). Germline values: CDR1 NNHNN, CDR2 SYGAGS (reference sequence). This CDR3 is built from 14 residues. V dropped 2 bases and J dropped 1 base, with 6 bases sitting between them. CDR3 bases read: TGTGCCAGCGGTGACAGGGGAAACACCGGG. As protein: CASGDRGNTG. The complete CDR3 reads CASGDRGNTGQLYF.

There are a few counts of this clone. The gene names given are mouse names. The CDR3 is cut off 4 residues early in the read; its end comes from the germline J gene. The chain is built from TRBV13-1 and TRBJ2-5, with TRBD2 identical over 8 bases. Per germline, CDR1 NSHNY and CDR2 SYGAGN. This CDR3 has 15 amino acids. Germline trimming cut 0 bases from V and 2 bases from J; bases unmatched to any gene: 2. CDR3: CASSDGDWSQDTQYF. Partial CDR3 DNA: TGTGCCAGCAGTGATGGGGACTGGAGCCAAGAC.

Worth noting for this clone: Gene names and germline refer to mouse. From the germline J gene comes the end of the CDR3, since the read stops 4 residues before it. This chain links TRBV19 with TRBJ2-1; 9 bases agree with TRBD2. The CDR3 is 15 residues long. The trim removed 2 bases at V and 3 bases at J, leaving 3 bases unmatched. Per the germline V gene, CDR1 is FNHDT and CDR2 is SITEND (reference sequence). The sequenced CDR3 bases are TGTGCCAGCAGTATCCTGGGGGGGGTCTATGCT. It specifies CASSILGGVYA. The CDR3 reads in full as CASSILGGVYAEQFF.

This clone turned up a few times. Gene and germline names: mouse. The CDR3 end is not reached by the read, which stops 4 residues before it; the germline J gene fills it in. The gene calls are TRBV13-1 and TRBJ2-7, with D possibly TRBD1 on 6 matching bases. The CDR3 extends over 13 amino acids. Germline CDR1 is NSHNY and CDR2 is SYGAGN. The covered CDR3 bases are TGTGCCAGCAGTGATGTTCGACAGGAT. Its protein is CASSDVRQD. The whole CDR3 sequence reads CASSDVRQDEQYF.

This clone was picked up a small number of times. The genes and germline here are from mouse. Read coverage stops 4 residues before the CDR3 terminus; the germline J gene supplies the remainder. The chain links TRBV13-1 to TRBJ1-2; D not certain. The CDR3 consists of 14 residues. CDR1 NSHNY and CDR2 SYGAGN come from the germline V gene. The V end was cut by 1 base, the J end by 0 bases, with 7 bases between. The CDR3 bases that were read are TGTGCCAGCAGTGATAAGTCAGCAAACTCC. Encoded protein: CASSDKSANS. The full CDR3 is CASSDKSANSDYTF.

Comments on this clone: Genes and germline are mouse. Read sequence stops 4 residues before the CDR3 end, and the germline J gene provides the missing end. This chain uses TRBV13-1 with TRBJ2-7, with 7 bases identical to TRBD1. Germline V gene data show CDR1 as NSHNY and CDR2 as SYGAGN. The CDR3 is made up of 11 amino acids. CDR3 DNA, as far as it was read: TGTGCCAGCAAGGGACAGTAT. It yields the protein CASKGQY. The whole CDR3 is CASKGQYEQYF.

This clone was seen more than once but under ten times. The gene names here belong to mouse. With the read ending 4 residues before the CDR3 end, the germline J gene is used to fill in that end. The chain has TRBV1 and TRBJ1-2, with no clear D. V lost 0 bases and J lost 0, with 5 bases in between. The CDR3 has 14 amino acids. Germline CDR1 NSQYPW, CDR2 LRSPGD (reference sequence). The CDR3 loop is CTCSADKANSDYTF. The covered CDR3 bases are TGCACCTGCAGTGCAGATAAGGCAAACTCC.

This clone was counted a few times. The germline and genes are mouse ones. The CDR3 end falls 4 residues outside the read, so it is completed with the germline J gene. The identical CDR3 is also encoded by other nucleotide sequences in the sample. V is TRBV1 and J is TRBJ2-7; tentative D call: TRBD2 (7 bases). CDR3 size: 15 residues. Germline lookup yields CDR1 NSQYPW and CDR2 LRSPGD (reference sequence). The CDR3 bases that were read are TGCACCTGCAGTGCAGATCCGGGGGGCCGGTAT. This sequence encodes CTCSADPGGRY. The full CDR3 sequence reads CTCSADPGGRYEQYF.

In this sample, this clone turned up many times. Gene labels here are mouse ones. The read ends 4 residues before the CDR3 terminus; that terminus is restored from the germline J gene. The chain uses TRBV19 and TRBJ2-1; D might be TRBD2 (5 bases). Trimming pared 4 bases from V and 0 bases from J, leaving 8 bases between. CDR3 length: 14 amino acids. Germline values: CDR1 FNHDT, CDR2 SITEND (reference sequence). CDR3: CASSPGYNYAEQFF. The part of the CDR3 DNA that was read is TGTGCCAGCAGTCCTGGGTATAACTATGCT. The full variable domain, rest sourced from reference TRBV19 and TRBJ2-1, is GGIITQTPKFLIGQEGQKLTLKCQQNFNHDTMYWYRQDSGKGLRLIYYSITENDLQKGDLSEGYDASREKKSSFSLTVTSAQKNEMAVFLCASSPGYNYAEQFFGPGTRLTVL.

Comments on this clone: Gene names follow the mouse nomenclature. Read data end 4 residues before the CDR3 end; the end is taken from the germline J gene. The V and J genes are TRBV19 and TRBJ2-2; TRBD1 agrees at 8 bases. CDR1 FNHDT and CDR2 SITEND come from the germline V gene (reference sequence). The trim removed 2 bases at V and 4 bases at J, leaving 4 bases unmatched. The CDR3 runs 15 residues. Incomplete CDR3 DNA: TGTGCCAGCAGTATGGACAGGGAGGGCACCGGG. Protein product: CASSMDREGTG. The full CDR3 protein is CASSMDREGTGQLYF.

Regarding this clone: Any gene name here is a mouse gene name. The read stops 4 residues short of the end of the CDR3; the missing end is completed from the germline J gene. This sequence joins TRBV13-1 and TRBJ2-5, with D perhaps TRBD2 (6 bases). With 3 bases removed from V and 0 bases from J, the gap between germline ends came to 14 bases. The CDR3 totals 16 residues. Germline assignment: CDR1 NSHNY and CDR2 SYGAGN. The CDR3 loop is CASSAAGEFNQDTQYF. The CDR3 bases that were read are TGTGCCAGCAGTGCGGCTGGGGAGTTTAACCAAGAC.

This clone was counted between two and nine times. The listed genes are named as in mouse. The CDR3 loop is CASSFRGHNSPLYF. The covered CDR3 bases are TGTGCCAGCAGCTTCAGGGGGCATAATTCGCCC. The gene calls are TRBV4 and TRBJ1-6, with 8 bases identical to TRBD1. The CDR3 is cut off 3 residues early in the read; its end comes from the germline J gene. TRBJ1-6 is treated as an ORF (open reading frame) with a function not yet certain. Germline V gene data show CDR1 as LGHDT and CDR2 as YNNKQL (reference sequence). V trimming: 4 bases; J trimming: 5 bases; junction bases outside the gene matches: 1. CDR3 size: 14 residues.

Notes on this clone: Gene names refer to mouse genes. The read comes to an end 4 residues before the CDR3 does, leaving the germline J gene to fill in the end. V usage is TRBV1 and J usage is TRBJ2-3, with 7 bases identical to TRBD2. There are 17 residues in the CDR3. Per the germline V gene, CDR1 is NSQYPW and CDR2 is LRSPGD (reference sequence). J lost 0 bases, V lost 1 base, and 7 bases had no gene match. CDR3 DNA, as far as it was read: TGCACCTGCAGTGCAGGAGCGGGGACTGTTAGTGCAGAA. Protein: CTCSAGAGTVSAE. The CDR3 in full is CTCSAGAGTVSAETLYF. The full variable domain, rest sourced from reference TRBV1 and TRBJ2-3, is VTLLEQNPRWRLVPRGQAVNLRCILKNSQYPWMSWYQQDLQKQLQWLFTLRSPGDKEVKSLPGADYLATRVTDTELRLQVANMSQGRTLYCTCSAGAGTVSAETLYFGSGTRLTVL.

Of note for this clone: The gene names given are mouse names. The same CDR3 is also encoded by other DNA sequences in this sample. CDR3 bases read: TGTGCCAGCAGTACAGGAGCCTCC. This translates into CASSTGAS. The full CDR3 protein reads CASSTGASDYTF. The chain recombines TRBV19 with TRBJ1-2; D is ambiguous. The read is 4 residues too short to cover the CDR3 end, so that end is filled in from the germline J gene. The CDR3 length is 12 residues. Germline CDR1 FNHDT, CDR2 SITEND (reference sequence). V lost 3 bases, J lost 4 bases, and 7 bases lay in between.

Of note for this clone: Germline and genes here are mouse. Coverage ceases 4 residues before the CDR3 finishes, and the germline J gene fills in the end. This rearrangement joins TRBV1 to TRBJ2-1, with 9 bases matching TRBD1. This CDR3 has 14 amino acids. Germline V gives CDR1 NSQYPW, CDR2 LRSPGD (reference sequence). The CDR3 bases that were read are TGCACCTGCAGTGCAGTCACAGGGGGCGCT. Translation: CTCSAVTGGA. The entire CDR3 reads CTCSAVTGGAEQFF.

This clone has more than one count but fewer than ten. Genes and germline come from the mouse. The read terminates 4 residues before the CDR3 end, so the remaining end is supplied by the germline J gene. The chain carries TRBV13-2 and TRBJ1-2, with TRBD1 matching 7 bases. This CDR3 is built from 14 residues. Germline lookup yields CDR1 NNHNN and CDR2 SYGAGS (reference sequence). Trimming removed 0 bases from V and 4 bases from J; junction bases left unmatched: 3. The CDR3 sequence: CASGDASGGSDYTF. CDR3 DNA, as far as it was read: TGTGCCAGCGGTGATGCATCAGGGGGCTCC.

This clone turned up a few times. The gene symbols are mouse symbols. The read terminates 4 residues ahead of where the CDR3 ends, so the germline J gene completes it. This chain uses TRBV17 with TRBJ2-7, with 8 bases lining up with TRBD2. With 0 bases clipped from V and 3 bases from J, the junction kept 4 bases outside the gene matches. Germline V gene sequence: CDR1 MNHDT, CDR2 YYDKIL. The CDR3 has 15 residues. CDR3 DNA, as far as it was read: TGTGCTAGCAGTAGAGAGGCTGGGGGGCACTAT. Translated: CASSREAGGHY. The CDR3 reads in full as CASSREAGGHYEQYF.

About this clone itself: The germline and genes are mouse ones. The CDR3 end falls 4 residues outside the read, so it is completed with the germline J gene. Other DNA sequences in the sample encode the same CDR3. V and J are TRBV5 and TRBJ1-1, with a tentative D call TRBD1 (6 bases). Germline CDR1 and CDR2: LGHNA and YNLKQL (reference sequence). The CDR3 sequence is 13 residues long. The CDR3 DNA, read in part, is TGTGCCAGCAGCCAAGCCCAGGGGACA. It specifies CASSQAQGT. The entire CDR3 reads CASSQAQGTEVFF.

The sample holds a few counts of this clone. The gene names here belong to mouse. The read ends 4 residues shy of where the CDR3 ends; the end is completed using the germline J gene. The V gene is TRBV5, the J gene TRBJ2-1; D is unresolved. With 0 bases removed from V and 4 bases from J, the gap between germline ends came to 7 bases. The CDR3 spans 14 residues. CDR1 and CDR2 from the germline V gene are LGHNA and YNLKQL (reference sequence). The DNA read from the CDR3 is TGTGCCAGCAGCCAAGATGCGCTGTATGCT. Translation gives CASSQDALYA. The whole CDR3 reads CASSQDALYAEQFF.

This clone was picked up a small number of times. Mouse gene names apply. The read ends 4 residues early relative to the CDR3; the germline J gene fills the gap. The chain is built from TRBV13-2 and TRBJ2-1; 7 nucleotides align to TRBD1. Germline trimming cut 5 bases from V and 3 bases from J; bases unmatched to any gene: 5. The CDR3 length is 14 residues. Per germline, CDR1 NNHNN and CDR2 SYGAGS (reference sequence). CDR3 sequence reads: CASGEGQLYAEQFF. The DNA read from the CDR3 is TGTGCCAGCGGCGAGGGACAGCTCTATGCT.

This clone was picked up a small number of times. Germline and genes: mouse. The DNA ends 4 residues before the CDR3 does, and the rest of the CDR3 is filled in from the germline J gene. The chain links TRBV31 to TRBJ1-2, with 8 positions matching TRBD1. The CDR3 runs to 14 residues. The J segment lost 4 bases and the V segment lost 0 bases, leaving 4 bases of the junction unmatched. Germline assignment: CDR1 GKSSPN and CDR2 SITVG. CDR3 DNA (partial): TGTGCCTGGAGTCTAAGGACAGGGCCCTCC. It is translated as CAWSLRTGPS. The entire CDR3 protein reads CAWSLRTGPSDYTF.

As for this clone: Mouse names are used for the genes. The missing CDR3 end, 4 residues past where the read stops, is filled in from the germline J gene. This same CDR3 is encoded by further DNA sequences in the sample. The chain combines TRBV12-1 with TRBJ2-3, with TRBD1 matching 8 bases. The length of the CDR3 is 15 residues. Looked up from germline, CDR1 is SGHSN and CDR2 is HYEKVE. V lost 0 bases, J lost 0 bases, and 1 base stayed unmatched. The CDR3 loop is CASSLTGGSAETLYF. The sequenced CDR3 bases are TGTGCCAGCTCTCTCACAGGGGGTAGTGCAGAA.

This clone was recorded a few times. The germline gene is not matched at one end of the junction; a read error may be the cause. Gene names and germline refer to mouse. The sequenced fragment ends 3 residues before the CDR3 boundary, so the rest is inferred from the germline J gene. V gene TRBV1 combines with J gene TRBJ1-6; tentative D call: TRBD1 (6 bases). TRBJ1-6 is designated an ORF whose function remains uncertain. The CDR3 sequence is 14 residues long. CDR1 is NSQYPW and CDR2 is LRSPGD in the germline V gene (reference sequence). The CDR3 loop is CTCRAGVENSPLYF. The sequenced CDR3 bases are TGCACCTGCAGAGCAGGGGTTGAGAATTCGCCC.

This clone was seen only a few times. Mouse gene names apply. The DNA ends 4 residues before the CDR3 does, and the rest of the CDR3 is filled in from the germline J gene. Other DNA sequences in this sample translate to the same CDR3. The chain couples TRBV19 to TRBJ2-7; 7 bases align to TRBD2. From germline, CDR1 is FNHDT and CDR2 SITEND (reference sequence). The CDR3 is 14 amino acids. The sequenced part of the CDR3 DNA is TGTGCCAGCAGTATACCGGGGGGGGGATAT. Translating it yields CASSIPGGGY. The full CDR3 protein is CASSIPGGGYEQYF.

This clone has a handful of counts. Gene names denote mouse genes. The CDR3 goes on 4 residues after the read ends, and that part is filled in from the germline J gene. This chain connects TRBV13-3 to TRBJ2-7, with 10 bases aligning to TRBD2. The germline CDR1 and CDR2 sequences are NNHDY and SYVADS. The CDR3 sequence is 14 residues long. Partial CDR3 DNA: TGTGCCAGCAGTGACTGGGGGGGCGCTGAT. Residues: CASSDWGGAD. From start to end, the CDR3 is CASSDWGGADEQYF.

This clone came up a few times. Genes here carry mouse names. The read halts 4 residues ahead of the CDR3 end, with the missing end drawn from the germline J gene. This rearrangement joins TRBV13-2 to TRBJ2-3, with a weak D call TRBD1 (6 bases). This CDR3 has 17 amino acids. The germline V and J ends were trimmed by 0 bases and 0 bases, with 14 bases remaining between them. CDR1 and CDR2 from the germline V gene are NNHNN and SYGAGS (reference sequence). CDR3 in amino acids: CASGDAAGQASAETLYF. The DNA read from the CDR3 is TGTGCCAGCGGTGATGCAGCGGGACAAGCTAGTGCAGAA.

On this clone: A single base separates this from a much larger clone, so it may be a read error. Mouse names are used for the genes. The read terminates 4 residues before the CDR3 end, so the remaining end is supplied by the germline J gene. The same CDR3 arises from other DNA sequences in this sample as well. This chain links TRBV5 with TRBJ2-5; 9 bases are shared with TRBD1. Germline CDR1 LGHNA, CDR2 YNLKQL (reference sequence). The CDR3 is 13 amino acids. The CDR3 sequence is CASSRDRADTQYF. CDR3 DNA (partial): TGTGCCAGCAGCCGGGACAGGGCAGAC.

As concerns this clone: Each gene name is a mouse one. The read ends 4 residues early relative to the CDR3; the germline J gene fills the gap. The identical CDR3 is also encoded by other nucleotide sequences in the sample. The chain links TRBV13-3 to TRBJ2-2, with TRBD1 as a possible D gene (7 bases). V lost 1 base and J 2 bases, leaving 9 bases between the germline ends. The CDR3 has 15 residues. CDR1 and CDR2 from the germline V gene are NNHDY and SYVADS. The CDR3 region is CASSDQGGNTGQLYF. The part of the CDR3 DNA that was read is TGTGCCAGCAGTGATCAGGGGGGTAACACCGGG. The whole variable domain, filled in from reference TRBV13-3 and TRBJ2-2, reads EAAVTQSPRSKVAVTGGKVTLSCHQTNNHDYMYWYRQDTGHGLRLIHYSYVADSTEKGDIPDGYKASRPSQENFSLILELASLSQTAVYFCASSDQGGNTGQLYFGEGSKLTVL.

As for this clone: Germline and genes here are mouse. The read finishes 4 residues shy of the CDR3 end, and the germline J gene is used to complete it. This specimen includes other DNA sequences encoding the same CDR3. The chain uses TRBV13-1 and TRBJ2-3, with TRBD2 identical over 9 bases. There are 15 residues in the CDR3. V was clipped by 5 bases and J by 0 bases; unmatched bases: 4. Germline V lookup: CDR1 NSHNY, CDR2 SYGAGN. The covered CDR3 bases are TGTGCCAGCAGCCTGACTGGGGGAAGTGCAGAA. Protein sequence: CASSLTGGSAE. The complete CDR3 sequence is CASSLTGGSAETLYF.